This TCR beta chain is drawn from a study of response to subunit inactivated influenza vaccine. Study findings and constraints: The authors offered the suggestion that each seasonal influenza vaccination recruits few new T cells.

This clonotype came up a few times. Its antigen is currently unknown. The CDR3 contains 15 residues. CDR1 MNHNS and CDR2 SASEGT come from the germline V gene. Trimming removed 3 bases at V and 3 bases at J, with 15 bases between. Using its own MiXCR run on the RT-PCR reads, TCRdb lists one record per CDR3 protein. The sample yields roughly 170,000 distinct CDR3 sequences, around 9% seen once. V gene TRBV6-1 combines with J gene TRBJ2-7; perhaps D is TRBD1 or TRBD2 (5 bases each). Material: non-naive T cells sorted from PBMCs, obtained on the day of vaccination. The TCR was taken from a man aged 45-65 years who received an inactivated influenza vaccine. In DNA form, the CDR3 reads TGTGCCAGCAGTGAGCCCGGGACGGCGCGCTACGAGCAGTACTTC. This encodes CASSEPGTARYEQYF.